The 27 T cell receptor beta chains listed next were all sequenced from one sample in a study of T cells in Graves' hyperthyroidism and ophthalmopathy. Template material for amplifying TCR beta CDR3 regions consisted of RNA transcripts. A first-round RT-PCR of the TCR CDR3 used the HTBI primer set. TCRdb used MiXCR to reprocess the multiplex PCR reads, holding one entry per CDR3 protein. The sample has over 350,000 distinct CDR3 sequences; approximately 18% are singletons. What was sequenced was blood. These receptors all stem from a man between 18 and 29 years old with Graves' ophthalmopathy.

This clonotype was detected only a few times. This sequence joins TRBV6-4 and TRBJ1-1; D possibly corresponds to TRBD1 (5 bases). The CDR3 contains 12 residues. V was clipped by 2 bases and J by 6 bases, with 7 bases between them. Per the germline V gene, CDR1 is MRHNA and CDR2 is SNTAGT. CDR3 DNA sequence: TGTGCCAGCAGTGACGGGGACGCTGAAGCTTTCTTT. This gives the protein CASSDGDAEAFF.

Regarding this clonotype: Given a much more abundant clone one base away, this may be a read error. The J gene is TRBJ2-3, the V gene TRBV18; tentative D call: TRBD1 (5 bases). Germline loops: CDR1 KGHSH, CDR2 LQKENI. The CDR3 is 17 residues long. The CDR3 DNA is TGTGCCAGCTCACCCCCAGGGCAGGCAACAAGCACAGATACGCGGTATTTT. Protein product: CASSPPGQATSTDTRYF.

This clonotype occurred many times. The chain carries TRBV28 and TRBJ2-7; the match to TRBD1 covers 7 bases. From germline, CDR1 is MDHEN and CDR2 SYDVKM. The CDR3 is made up of 15 amino acids. With 6 bases clipped from V and 2 bases from J, the junction kept 10 bases outside the gene matches. The CDR3: CASSPPGQMPYEQYF. Here the CDR3 DNA reads TGTGCCAGCAGCCCGCCGGGACAGATGCCCTACGAGCAGTACTTC.

This clonotype came up many times. V usage is TRBV5-1 and J usage is TRBJ1-1; D is possibly TRBD1 (5 bases). The ends were cut back, 0 bases at V and 1 base at J, with 13 bases in the middle. Germline V gene data show CDR1 as SGHRS and CDR2 as YFSETQ. CDR3 length equals 16 residues. CDR3 amino acids: CASSLVTGEPNTEAFF. CDR3 bases: TGCGCCAGCAGCTTGGTTACGGGGGAACCGAACACTGAAGCTTTCTTT.

The table lists this clonotype with a few counts. This chain links TRBV5-1 with TRBJ2-3; D remains unclear. With 7 bases removed from V and 1 base from J, the gap between germline ends came to 10 bases. Germline V gene sequence: CDR1 SGHRS, CDR2 YFSETQ. The CDR3 totals 13 residues. CDR3 nucleotides: TGCGCCAGCTATGGCTCGGGCACAGATACGCAGTATTTT. It specifies CASYGSGTDTQYF.

The J gene is TRBJ1-3, the V gene TRBV2, with D perhaps matching TRBD1 (6 bases). From germline, CDR1 is SNHLY and CDR2 FYNNEI. Trimming cost V 7 bases and J 0 bases, with 19 bases left between them. The CDR3 is 17 amino acids. CDR3 in amino acids: CASTETGGHPSGNTIYF. The CDR3 coding sequence is TGTGCCAGCACAGAAACGGGGGGGCACCCCTCTGGAAACACCATATATTTT.

This clonotype has more than one count but fewer than ten. The chain recombines TRBV20-1 with TRBJ1-6; D possibly corresponds to TRBD1 (6 bases). From germline, CDR1 is DFQATT and CDR2 SNEGSKA (reference sequence). Deletions cut 3 bases from V and 6 bases from J, with 15 bases between. The CDR3 totals 15 residues. The CDR3 region is CSARGGAGGNSPLHF. DNA for the CDR3: TGCAGTGCTAGGGGGGGGGCAGGAGGTAATTCACCCCTCCACTTT.

There are a few counts of this clonotype. V usage is TRBV27 and J usage is TRBJ1-4, with D maybe TRBD1 (5 bases). Trimming left V 5 bases short and J 0 bases short, with 13 bases between. This CDR3 comprises 16 residues. Looked up from germline, CDR1 is MNHEY and CDR2 is SMNVEV (reference sequence). CDR3 in amino acids: CASSPGVVATNEKLFF. CDR3 nucleotides: TGTGCCAGCAGTCCGGGGGTCGTTGCAACTAATGAAAAACTGTTTTTT.

The sample holds many counts of this clonotype. The chain uses TRBV7-9 and TRBJ1-1, with TRBD1 as a possible D gene (6 bases). With 5 bases removed from V and 1 base from J, the gap between germline ends came to 14 bases. Germline V gene data show CDR1 as SEHNR and CDR2 as FQNEAQ (reference sequence). This CDR3 contains 15 residues. CDR3 DNA sequence: TGTGCCAGCAGCATTACGACAGGAGAGAACACTGAAGCTTTCTTT. Its translation: CASSITTGENTEAFF.

This clonotype was picked up one time. The V gene is TRBV19, the J gene TRBJ1-5; 9 nucleotides align to TRBD1. V shed 4 bases, J shed 7 bases, and the junction held 8 bases outside the gene matches. The germline V gene encodes CDR1 LNHDA and CDR2 SQIVND (reference sequence). CDR3 size: 15 residues. This chain's CDR3 is CASSTTGGAGQPQHF. DNA for the CDR3: TGTGCCAGTAGTACCACAGGGGGCGCCGGGCAGCCCCAGCATTTT.

This clonotype was seen ten or more times. This chain joins TRBV3-1 and TRBJ2-1, with 7 nucleotides matching TRBD2. Trimming removed 4 bases from V and 5 bases from J; junction bases left unmatched: 11. There are 16 residues in the CDR3. Germline lookup yields CDR1 LGHDT and CDR2 YNNKEL (reference sequence). As DNA, the CDR3 is TGTGCCAGCAGCCCAACAATCCGGGCGGGGGACAATGAGCAGTTCTTC. Protein product: CASSPTIRAGDNEQFF.

There are many counts of this clonotype. The rearrangement joins TRBV6-1 to TRBJ2-1; TRBD1 agrees at 8 bases. The CDR3 spans 15 residues. V dropped 4 bases and J dropped 5; count of bases not matched to a gene: 7. Germline lookup yields CDR1 MNHNS and CDR2 SASEGT. CDR3 amino acids: CASSARQGLNNEQFF. The DNA for the CDR3 is TGTGCCAGCAGTGCCCGACAGGGGTTGAACAATGAGCAGTTCTTC.

This clonotype was recorded at least ten times. The chain is built from TRBV2 and TRBJ1-2, with no clear D. The V and J ends lost 0 bases and 8 bases respectively, with 16 bases between them. Looked up from germline, CDR1 is SNHLY and CDR2 is FYNNEI. This CDR3 comprises 15 residues. The CDR3 loop is CASSEATRWAEGYTF. DNA for the CDR3: TGTGCCAGCAGTGAAGCGACGCGCTGGGCGGAGGGCTACACCTTC.

This rearrangement joins TRBV5-1 to TRBJ2-1, with 10 bases aligning to TRBD1. Germline V gene lookup returns CDR1 SGHRS and CDR2 YFSETQ. This CDR3 comprises 14 residues. V lost 3 bases to trimming and J lost 5 bases; unmatched junction nucleotides: 2. The CDR3 bases are TGCGCCAGCAGCTGGGGGACAGGGGACAATGAGCAGTTCTTC. Its translation: CASSWGTGDNEQFF. Full variable domain (rest looked up from reference TRBV5-1 and TRBJ2-1): KAGVTQTPRYLIKTRGQQVTLSCSPISGHRSVSWYQQTPGQGLQFLFEYFSETQRNKGNFPGRFSGRQFSNSRSEMNVSTLELGDSALYLCASSWGTGDNEQFFGPGTRLTVL.

Notes on this clonotype: This may arise from a read error, as a much more abundant clone is one base away. This chain connects TRBV3-1 to TRBJ1-5, with TRBD1 identical over 9 bases. This CDR3 has 14 residues. Germline V CDR1 and CDR2: LGHDT, YNNKEL (reference sequence). CDR3 in amino acids: CASGQDRGDQPQHF. CDR3 coding DNA: TGTGCCAGCGGCCAAGACAGGGGGGATCAGCCCCAGCATTTT.

This clonotype has a count of ten or more. The chain links TRBV6-2 or TRBV6-3 to TRBJ1-1, with a possible D match to TRBD1 (5 bases). Trimming left V 0 bases short and J 0 bases short, with 8 bases between. Germline-derived CDR1 and CDR2 are MNHEY and SVGEGT. This CDR3 has 15 residues. CDR3 region: CASSYSGQMNTEAFF. For the CDR3, the DNA is TGTGCCAGCAGTTACTCGGGGCAGATGAACACTGAAGCTTTCTTT.

This clonotype was detected many times. This chain joins TRBV2 and TRBJ1-4; D is uncertain. V lost 6 bases to trimming and J lost 0 bases, with 11 bases between them. Germline V gene data show CDR1 as SNHLY and CDR2 as FYNNEI. There are 15 residues in the CDR3. CDR3 in amino acids: CASRPALTTNEKLFF. For the CDR3, the DNA is TGTGCCAGCAGGCCCGCTTTGACAACTAATGAAAAACTGTTTTTT.

This clonotype was seen repeatedly, ten times or more. The chain couples TRBV20-1 to TRBJ1-1; possibly TRBD1 for D (5 bases). Trimming removed 2 bases from V and 4 bases from J, with 8 bases in between. This CDR3 has 12 amino acids. In germline, CDR1 is DFQATT, CDR2 SNEGSKA (reference sequence). CDR3 in DNA: TGCAGTGCTAGATCAGGGATCACTGAAGCTTTCTTT. It encodes CSARSGITEAFF.

This clonotype was recorded at least ten times. The CDR3 DNA sequence: TGTGCCAGCAGTGAAGCACGGCATCACTACGAGCAGTACTTC. This gives the protein CASSEARHHYEQYF. The rearrangement links TRBV6-1 to TRBJ2-7, with D hard to call. CDR1 MNHNS and CDR2 SASEGT come from the germline V gene. The CDR3 contains 14 residues. Trimming pared 0 bases from V and 3 bases from J, leaving 9 bases between.

The chain links TRBV5-6 to TRBJ1-1; D ambiguous. The CDR3 is 13 residues long. Trimming removed 4 bases at V and 3 bases at J, with 10 bases between. The germline gives CDR1 SGHDT, CDR2 YYEEEE. The CDR3 region has the DNA TGTGCCAGCAGCGAGGCATGGGACACTGAAGCTTTCTTT. Translating gives CASSEAWDTEAFF.

This clonotype was detected a few times. The rearrangement links TRBV7-9 to TRBJ2-1; the D is unclear. Trimming left V 5 bases short and J 8 bases short, with 22 bases between. This CDR3 has 16 residues. Germline CDR1 SEHNR, CDR2 FQNEAQ (reference sequence). Here the CDR3 reads CASSRHGRVTTHEQFF. The DNA for the CDR3 is TGTGCCAGCAGCCGACATGGACGGGTGACAACCCATGAGCAGTTCTTC.

The table lists this clonotype with a few counts. This chain joins TRBV14 and TRBJ2-7; 7 bases map to TRBD1. Trimming took 3 bases from V and 0 from J; bases not matched to a gene: 5. CDR3 length: 15 amino acids. Germline V gives CDR1 SGHDN, CDR2 FVKESK. CDR3 in amino acids: CASSQGQKSSYEQYF. The CDR3 DNA is TGTGCCAGCAGCCAGGGACAGAAAAGCTCCTACGAGCAGTACTTC.

This clonotype appeared many times. The chain combines TRBV28 with TRBJ1-1; 8 bases are shared with TRBD1. CDR3 length: 15 amino acids. The junction had 6 bases not matched to a gene; V was cut back by 5 bases and J by 1 base. CDR1 and CDR2 from the germline V gene are MDHEN and SYDVKM. CDR3 protein: CASSVWGQANTEAFF. DNA of the CDR3: TGTGCCAGCAGTGTCTGGGGACAGGCGAACACTGAAGCTTTCTTT.

This clonotype has only a few counts. The V call is TRBV28, the J call TRBJ1-5; weak D call: TRBD1 (6 bases). V lost 6 bases, J lost 7 bases, and 16 bases lay in between. The CDR3 totals 14 residues. CDR1 is MDHEN, CDR2 SYDVKM, per germline. CDR3 sequence reads: CASSVLRGHQPQHF. In nucleotides, the CDR3 is TGTGCCAGCAGCGTCCTCCGGGGACACCAGCCCCAGCATTTT.

This clonotype appeared a few times. The chain links TRBV12-3 or TRBV12-4 to TRBJ1-5, with TRBD1 matching 7 bases. The CDR3 loop spans 15 amino acids. J lost 5 bases, V lost 6 bases, and 10 bases had no gene match. The CDR3 DNA reads TGTGCCAGCAGCAAAACCGGGACAGATCATCAGCCCCAGCATTTT. Protein sequence: CASSKTGTDHQPQHF.

The chain recombines TRBV2 with TRBJ1-1; 7 positions match TRBD1. The V gene end was trimmed by 5 bases and the J gene end by 4 bases; junction bases not matched to a gene: 7. From germline, CDR1 is SNHLY and CDR2 FYNNEI. The CDR3 covers 14 residues. The CDR3 spells CASSQGEGSTEAFF. CDR3 DNA: TGTGCCAGCAGTCAGGGGGAGGGCAGCACTGAAGCTTTCTTT.

Written as DNA, the CDR3 is TGTGCCAGCAGCCCCTCCGGCCCCGGGGAGCTGTTTTTT. As protein: CASSPSGPGELFF. This sequence joins TRBV3-1 and TRBJ2-2; no firm D call. V dropped 4 bases and J dropped 6 bases, with 9 bases sitting between them. The CDR3 length is 13 residues. CDR1 LGHDT and CDR2 YNNKEL come from the germline V gene (reference sequence).